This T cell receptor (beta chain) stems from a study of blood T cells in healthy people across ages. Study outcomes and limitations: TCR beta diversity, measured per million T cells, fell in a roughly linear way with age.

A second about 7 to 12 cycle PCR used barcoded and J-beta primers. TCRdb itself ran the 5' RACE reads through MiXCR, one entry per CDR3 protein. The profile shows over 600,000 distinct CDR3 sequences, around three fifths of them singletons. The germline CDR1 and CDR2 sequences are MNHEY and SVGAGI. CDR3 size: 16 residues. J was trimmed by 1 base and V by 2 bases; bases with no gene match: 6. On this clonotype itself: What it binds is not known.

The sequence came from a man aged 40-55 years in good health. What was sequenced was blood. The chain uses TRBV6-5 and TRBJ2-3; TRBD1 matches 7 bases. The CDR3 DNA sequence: TGTGCCAGCAGTTACGACACCGGGACAGGCACAGATACGCAGTATTTT. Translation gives CASSYDTGTGTDTQYF.